This T cell receptor (beta chain) was captured in a study of cytomegalovirus exposure and HLA in healthy donors. V dropped 3 bases and J dropped 0 bases, with 8 bases sitting between them. The CDR3 is made up of 14 amino acids. CDR1 is MDHEN, CDR2 SYDVKM, per germline. The study's findings and limits: TCR beta chain V- and J-gene trimming was linked, in a later analysis, to a missense variant in DCLRE1C.

In the case of this clone: The antigen remains undetermined.

It was with 60 Vbeta and 13 Jbeta primers that the PCR ran. Libraries were prepared by immunoSEQ multiplex PCR; TCRdb keeps only in-frame clonotypes and omits some of them. The sample lists about 140,000 clones, roughly 81% seen once, with about 1.7% in the top ten. What was sequenced was PBMCs. This rearrangement joins TRBV28 to TRBJ1-1; D is undetermined. This TCR came from a female donor in good health and CMV-seronegative. CDR3 region: CASSFAGLNTEAFF. CDR3 in DNA: TGTGCCAGCAGTTTTGCGGGGTTGAACACTGAAGCTTTCTTT.